The source of this T cell receptor (beta chain) is a study of blood T cell repertoires in COVID-19. CDR3 length: 16 amino acids. CDR1 and CDR2 (germline): SGHTA, FQGTGA. After removal of 5 bases from V and 4 bases from J, the junction contained 8 bases not matched to a gene. Clones were read by immunoSEQ multiplex PCR, and TCRdb kept only the in-frame ones, dropping some. The table has approximately 140,000 clones, 88% seen once. The TCR comes from a human donor in a cohort sampled during active COVID-19. The chain employs TRBV7-3 and TRBJ2-2; 9 positions match TRBD2. The sequencing input was peripheral blood. The CDR3 region has the DNA TGTGCCAGCAGCCCGGTGGCGGGAGGGTTCACCGGGGAGCTGTTTTTT. Residues: CASSPVAGGFTGELFF.